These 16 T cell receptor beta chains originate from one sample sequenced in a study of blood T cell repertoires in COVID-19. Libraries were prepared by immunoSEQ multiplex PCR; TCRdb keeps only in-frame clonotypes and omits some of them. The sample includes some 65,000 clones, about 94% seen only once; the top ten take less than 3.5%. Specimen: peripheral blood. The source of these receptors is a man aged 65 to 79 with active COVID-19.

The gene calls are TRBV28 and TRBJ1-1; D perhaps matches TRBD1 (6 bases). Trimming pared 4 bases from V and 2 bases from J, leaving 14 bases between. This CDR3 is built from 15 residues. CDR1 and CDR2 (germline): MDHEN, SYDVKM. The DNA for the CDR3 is TGTGCCAGCAGTTCCCCAGCCAGGGGAAACACTGAAGCTTTCTTT. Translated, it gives CASSSPARGNTEAFF.

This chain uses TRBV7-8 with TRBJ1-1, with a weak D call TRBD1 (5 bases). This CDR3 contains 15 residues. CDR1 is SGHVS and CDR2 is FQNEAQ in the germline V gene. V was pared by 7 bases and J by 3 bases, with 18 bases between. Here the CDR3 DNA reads TGTGCCAGCAACACGCCCGATTCCAGGGACACTGAAGCTTTCTTT. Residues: CASNTPDSRDTEAFF.

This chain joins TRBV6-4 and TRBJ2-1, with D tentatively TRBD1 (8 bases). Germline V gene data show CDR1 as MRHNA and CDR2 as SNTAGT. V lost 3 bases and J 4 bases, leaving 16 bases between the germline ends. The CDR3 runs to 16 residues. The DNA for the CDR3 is TGTGCCAGCAGTGAACGAACAGGGGGGGAATACAATGAGCAGTTCTTC. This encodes CASSERTGGEYNEQFF.

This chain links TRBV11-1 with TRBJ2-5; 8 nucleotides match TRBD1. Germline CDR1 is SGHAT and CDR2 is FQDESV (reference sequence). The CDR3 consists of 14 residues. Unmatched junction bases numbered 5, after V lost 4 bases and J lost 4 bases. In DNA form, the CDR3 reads TGTGCCAGCAGCTCCCGGACAGGGAGAGAGACCCAGTACTTC. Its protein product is CASSSRTGRETQYF.

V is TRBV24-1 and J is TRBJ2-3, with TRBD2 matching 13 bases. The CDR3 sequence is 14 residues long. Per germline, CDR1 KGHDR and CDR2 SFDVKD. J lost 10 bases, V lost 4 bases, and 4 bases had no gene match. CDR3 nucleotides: TGTGCCACCAGTGAATCGGGGACTAGCGGGGCGCAGTATTTT. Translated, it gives CATSESGTSGAQYF.

The CDR3, as DNA: TGTGCCACCAGCAGGATTCCGGGACAGGGGATGTCTTTCTTT. Residues: CATSRIPGQGMSFF. The chain couples TRBV15 to TRBJ1-1; 10 bases fit TRBD1. Per germline, CDR1 LNHNV and CDR2 YYDKDF (reference sequence). V lost 3 bases and J lost 12; bases outside the gene matches: 10. CDR3 length equals 14 residues.

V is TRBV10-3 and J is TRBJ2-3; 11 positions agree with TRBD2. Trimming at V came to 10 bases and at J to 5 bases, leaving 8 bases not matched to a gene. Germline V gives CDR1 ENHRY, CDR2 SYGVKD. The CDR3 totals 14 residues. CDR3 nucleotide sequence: TGTGCCACGTATAGCGGGGGGGCCATAGATACGCAGTATTTT. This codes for CATYSGGAIDTQYF.

Here the CDR3 reads CASSASGTAVYGYTF. Written as DNA, the CDR3 is TGTGCCAGCAGTGCCTCGGGGACAGCAGTATATGGCTACACCTTC. The chain is built from TRBV5-6 and TRBJ1-2; 7 bases match TRBD1. This CDR3 is built from 15 residues. Germline CDR1 and CDR2: SGHDT and YYEEEE. The V gene end was trimmed by 5 bases and the J gene end by 5 bases; junction bases not matched to a gene: 12.

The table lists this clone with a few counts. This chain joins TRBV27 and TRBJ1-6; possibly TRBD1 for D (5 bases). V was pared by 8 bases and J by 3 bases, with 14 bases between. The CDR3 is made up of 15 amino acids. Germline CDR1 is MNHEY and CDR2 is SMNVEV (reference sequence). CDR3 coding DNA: TGTGCCAGCGGCCGACCGGGGGACTATAATTCACCCCTCCACTTT. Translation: CASGRPGDYNSPLHF.

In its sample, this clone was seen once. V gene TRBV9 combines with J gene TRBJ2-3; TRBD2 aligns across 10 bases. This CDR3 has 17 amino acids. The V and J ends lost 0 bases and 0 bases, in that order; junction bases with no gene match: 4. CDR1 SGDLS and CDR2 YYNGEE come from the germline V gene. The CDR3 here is CASSVAPAGGSTDTQYF. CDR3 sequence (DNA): TGTGCCAGCAGCGTAGCCCCAGCGGGGGGGAGCACAGATACGCAGTATTTT.

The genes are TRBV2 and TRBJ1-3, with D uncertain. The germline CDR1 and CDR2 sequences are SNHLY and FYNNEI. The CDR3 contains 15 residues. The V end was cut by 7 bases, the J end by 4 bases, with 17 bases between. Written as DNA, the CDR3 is TGTGCCAGCACGGAGCAGTCCTTCTCCGGAAACACCATATATTTT. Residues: CASTEQSFSGNTIYF.

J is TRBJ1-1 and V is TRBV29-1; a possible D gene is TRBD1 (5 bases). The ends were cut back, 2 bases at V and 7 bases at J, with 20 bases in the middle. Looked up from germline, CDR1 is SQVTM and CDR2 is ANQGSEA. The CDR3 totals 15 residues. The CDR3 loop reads CSVEPSPGVAGEAFF. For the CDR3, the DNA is TGCAGCGTTGAACCTTCCCCGGGGGTGGCGGGTGAAGCTTTCTTT.

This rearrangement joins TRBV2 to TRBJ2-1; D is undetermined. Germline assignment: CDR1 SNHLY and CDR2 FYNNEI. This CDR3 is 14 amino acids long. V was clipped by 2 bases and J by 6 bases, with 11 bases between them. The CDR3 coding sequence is TGTGCCAGCAGTGAAACCGGGTGGGTCAATGAGCAGTTCTTC. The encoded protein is CASSETGWVNEQFF. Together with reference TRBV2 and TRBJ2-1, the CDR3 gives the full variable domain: EPEVTQTPSHQVTQMGQEVILRCVPISNHLYFYWYRQILGQKVEFLVSFYNNEISEKSEIFDDQFSVERPDGSNFTLKIRSTKLEDSAMYFCASSETGWVNEQFFGPGTRLTVL.

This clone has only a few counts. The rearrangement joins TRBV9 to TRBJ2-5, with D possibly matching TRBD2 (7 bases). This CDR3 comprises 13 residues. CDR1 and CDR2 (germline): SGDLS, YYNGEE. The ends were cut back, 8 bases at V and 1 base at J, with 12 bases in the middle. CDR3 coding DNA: TGTGCCAGTGGGGGGGCCACCCAAGAGACCCAGTACTTC. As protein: CASGGATQETQYF.

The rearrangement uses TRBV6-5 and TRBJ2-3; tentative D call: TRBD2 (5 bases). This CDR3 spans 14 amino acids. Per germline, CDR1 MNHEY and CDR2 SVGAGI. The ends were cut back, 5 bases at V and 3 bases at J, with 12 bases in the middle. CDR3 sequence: CASSPGIGTDTQYF. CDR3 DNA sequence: TGTGCCAGCAGTCCCGGGATAGGTACAGATACGCAGTATTTT.

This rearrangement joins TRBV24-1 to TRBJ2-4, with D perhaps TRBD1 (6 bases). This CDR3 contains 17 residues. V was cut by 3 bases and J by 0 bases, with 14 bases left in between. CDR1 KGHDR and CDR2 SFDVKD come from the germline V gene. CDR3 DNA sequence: TGTGCCACCAGTGATATGCCCCAGGGACAAGCCAAAAACATTCAGTACTTC. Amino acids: CATSDMPQGQAKNIQYF.